This TCR beta chain was identified in a study of CXCR3-negative and CXCR3-positive naive CD8 T cells (dated by TCRdb to the late 2010s). About the full investigation: In total, about 150 million TRB reads were obtained, corresponding to roughly 1.5 +/- 0.3 million reads per library. Data from 11 donors, pooled across two independent experiments, went into the diversity and physicochemical repertoire analyses. Naive subsets from roughly 5 donors and memory cells from 3 donors were included in the TRBV-TRBJ cluster analysis. On the study overall, not on this receptor specifically: Within the same donor, TRBV-TRBJ usage looked similar between naive CXCR3-negative and CXCR3-positive cells, but memory cells had distinct patterns. Compared with CXCR3-negative naive cells, CXCR3-positive naive cells had TRB CDR3s with higher hydrophobicity (lower Kidera factor 4), lower energy, and higher strength and volume indices. Surface CD5, linked to self-reactivity in mice, was comparable between naive subsets; TCR interaction strength was therefore also inferred from TRB CDR3 physicochemical properties. Because CXCR3 expression was partially decreased after cryopreservation, freshly isolated PBMCs were used for most assays. Comparably high repertoire diversity was found in both naive subsets, whereas much lower repertoire diversity was found in memory CD8+ T cells.

Including cysteine and phenylalanine, the CDR3 has 16 amino acids. Only the protein is available. CDR1 and CDR2 were assigned from the germline V gene as SQVTM and ANQGSEA. To note about this clonotype: The antigen it recognizes is unknown.

Each CD8+ T cell subset was flow-sorted in triplicate, and some 300,000 cells per subset were placed directly into RLT lysis buffer. Naive CD8+ T cells were defined stringently as CD45RO-CCR7+CD27+CD95- to exclude memory contaminants. Peripheral blood mononuclear cells were isolated from buffy coats by standard density gradient centrifugation. Naive CXCR3-negative and CXCR3-positive CD8+ T cells were flow-sorted on a FACSAria III. An RNeasy Mini Kit was used to extract total RNA from the sorted cells. The sequencing machine was a NextSeq 550. The Human TCR Profiling Kit (MiLaboratory) was used to make UMI-labeled 5' RACE TRB cDNA libraries. cDNA synthesis used the entire amount of extracted RNA, and PCR amplification then used the entire amount of cDNA produced. Libraries were prepared in parallel using an identical number of PCR cycles. The authors' analysis ran thus. With a minimum of two reads required per UMI, MIGEC and MiXCR pulled out about 50,000 +/- 10,000 unique UMI-labeled TRB cDNA molecules from each library. An average of approximately 40,000 +/- 10,000 functional in-frame TRB CDR3 nucleotide clonotypes without stop codons was found per library. After downsampling to 5000 UMI-labeled TRB molecules per sample, diversity metrics, including normalized Shannon-Wiener and Chao1, were computed in VDJtools. For the central five CDR3 residues, VDJtools calculated physicochemical properties weighted by clonotype size, namely interaction energy, strength, volume and Kidera factor 4. With the reads reprocessed by TCRdb, a single entry stands for each CDR3 protein sequence and no DNA is reported. The V and J calls here are based on TCRdb, not the publication. The sample's clone listing holds 55,000 to 65,000 distinct CDR3 sequences. Jointly, the top ten make up around 0.5% of the sample.

Specimen: naive CXCR3+ CD8+ T cells from blood. The intended sense of this specimen's cell subset or site label: CD45RO-CCR7+CD27+CD95- naive CD8+ T cells expressing CXCR3 (TNR3+). The V gene is TRBV29-1 and the J gene is TRBJ2-2; TCRdb lists TRBD1, though no DNA is available to test this call. The receptor comes from a human donor in good health. Some clones in this sample may be carry-over from other donors' samples. For the CDR3, the sequence is CSVEDARQGGTGELFF.